These 30 T cell receptor beta chains came from one sample sequenced in a study of identical twins. TCRdb reanalysed the 5' RACE reads using MiXCR and keeps one entry per CDR3 protein. The sample lists 200,000 to 300,000 distinct CDR3 sequences; roughly 12% were seen once. Separately, the same data were catalogued under a study of yellow fever vaccine responses in identical twins.

Sequencing used memory (CD45RO+) T cells sorted from blood. The receptors were gathered from a woman under 30 in good health.

This clonotype was found a few times. The rearrangement joins TRBV5-1 to TRBJ2-7, with unresolved D. CDR1 and CDR2 (germline): SGHRS, YFSETQ. Trimming stripped 1 base from V and 6 bases from J, with 8 bases between. The CDR3 covers 12 residues. The CDR3 protein is CASSLPPGEQYF. The CDR3 bases are TGCGCCAGCAGCTTGCCTCCCGGCGAGCAGTACTTC.

This clonotype was seen a few times. V usage is TRBV7-2 and J usage is TRBJ2-3; the match to TRBD2 covers 8 bases. CDR1 SGHTA and CDR2 FQGNSA come from the germline V gene. Germline trimming cut 5 bases from V and 3 bases from J; bases unmatched to any gene: 10. The length of the CDR3 is 16 residues. The CDR3 DNA reads as TGTGCCAGCAGCCCAAATCGGGGGGGCGGGACAGATACGCAGTATTTT. This encodes CASSPNRGGGTDTQYF.

The V and J genes are TRBV27 and TRBJ2-6, with D possibly matching TRBD1 (5 bases). The CDR3 has 16 amino acids. V shed 5 bases and J shed 1 base, with 12 bases lying between them. Germline V gene lookup returns CDR1 MNHEY and CDR2 SMNVEV (reference sequence). This chain's CDR3 is CASSRFQGSGANVLTF. The CDR3 DNA follows: TGTGCCAGCAGTAGGTTTCAGGGATCTGGGGCCAACGTCCTGACTTTC. Drawing the rest from reference TRBV27 and TRBJ2-6, the complete variable domain is EAQVTQNPRYLITVTGKKLTVTCSQNMNHEYMSWYRQDPGLGLRQIYYSMNVEVTDKGDVPEGYKVSRKEKRNFPLILESPSPNQTSLYFCASSRFQGSGANVLTFGAGSRLTVL.

The J gene is TRBJ2-1, the V gene TRBV11-2; no clear D gene. The CDR3 has 13 residues. CDR1 and CDR2 from the germline V gene are SGHAT and FQNNGV. V gave up 4 bases and J gave up 5 bases, with 9 bases separating them. The CDR3 DNA reads TGTGCCAGCAGCTCGCCTAGGCACAATGAGCAGTTCTTC. Translation gives CASSSPRHNEQFF.

The chain uses TRBV30 and TRBJ2-1, with 10 bases that match TRBD2. V lost 5 bases, J lost 3 bases, and 7 bases stayed unmatched. Germline lookup yields CDR1 GTSNPN and CDR2 SVGIG (reference sequence). CDR3 length equals 15 residues. This CDR3 reads CAWAETSGDYNEQFF. CDR3 nucleotides: TGTGCCTGGGCAGAAACTAGCGGGGACTACAATGAGCAGTTCTTC.

In this sample, this clonotype turned up many times. The V gene is TRBV15, the J gene TRBJ1-5; no definite D call. The ends were cut back, 1 base at V and 3 bases at J, with 10 bases in the middle. This CDR3 region has 15 residues. Germline V gene sequence: CDR1 LNHNV, CDR2 YYDKDF (reference sequence). CDR3 residues: CATSRGVGNNQPQHF. The CDR3 region has the DNA TGTGCCACCAGCAGAGGGGTAGGGAACAATCAGCCCCAGCATTTT.

This clonotype was observed many times. The chain has TRBV3-1 and TRBJ1-2; perhaps TRBD1 as D (6 bases). Trimming took 5 bases from V and 8 from J, leaving 15 bases between them. Germline CDR1 reads LGHDT; CDR2 reads YNNKEL (reference sequence). CDR3 size: 13 residues. The CDR3 nucleotides read TGTGCCAGCAGCTTTGGGGGGCGGGAAGGCTACACCTTC. Translation: CASSFGGREGYTF. Together with reference TRBV3-1 and TRBJ1-2, the CDR3 gives the full variable domain: DTAVSQTPKYLVTQMGNDKSIKCEQNLGHDTMYWYKQDSKKFLKIMFSYNNKELIINETVPNRFSPKSPDKAHLNLHINSLELGDSAVYFCASSFGGREGYTFGSGTRLTVV.

The V call is TRBV5-4, the J call TRBJ1-2; 10 bases map to TRBD1. CDR3 length: 14 amino acids. The germline gives CDR1 SGHNT, CDR2 YYREEE (reference sequence). J gave up 4 bases and V 5 bases, and 5 bases lay outside the gene matches. This chain's CDR3 is CASRSGQGVYGYTF. The CDR3 DNA sequence: TGTGCCAGCAGGTCTGGACAGGGGGTCTATGGCTACACCTTC. Drawing the rest from reference TRBV5-4 and TRBJ1-2, the complete variable domain is ETGVTQSPTHLIKTRGQQVTLRCSSQSGHNTVSWYQQALGQGPQFIFQYYREEENGRGNFPPRFSGLQFPNYSSELNVNALELDDSALYLCASRSGQGVYGYTFGSGTRLTVV.

This clonotype was recorded many times. The CDR3, as DNA: TGCGCCAGCAGCCCCTCTGTGGACAAAAACATTCAGTACTTC. As protein: CASSPSVDKNIQYF. The J gene is TRBJ2-4, the V gene TRBV5-1; D is undetermined. This CDR3 is built from 14 residues. V lost 4 bases, J lost 3 bases, and 11 bases lay in between. CDR1 is SGHRS, CDR2 YFSETQ, per germline.

A note on this clonotype: One end of the junction does not line up with germline, which may come from a read error. V usage is TRBV3-1 and J usage is TRBJ2-3; the match to TRBD2 covers 7 bases. Germline loops: CDR1 LGHDT, CDR2 YNNKEL (reference sequence). The CDR3 totals 15 residues. CDR3 residues: CATSQVGGVTDTQYF. The CDR3 bases are TGTGCCACCAGCCAAGTTGGGGGGGTCACAGATACGCAGTATTTT.

This clonotype turned up a few times. The genes are TRBV20-1 and TRBJ2-1; 12 bases map to TRBD2. Trimming took 0 bases from V and 9 from J; bases not matched to a gene: 3. CDR3 length: 14 residues. The V gene's germline CDR1 is DFQATT and CDR2 SNEGSKA (reference sequence). The CDR3, as DNA: TGCAGTGCTAGAGACGAGGGACTAGCGGGTGAGCAGTTCTTC. Its translation: CSARDEGLAGEQFF.

A few counts support this clonotype. The chain couples TRBV6-5 to TRBJ2-5, with unresolved D. V dropped 4 bases and J dropped 5 bases, with 14 bases sitting between them. Germline V lookup: CDR1 MNHEY, CDR2 SVGAGI. This CDR3 is 14 amino acids long. The CDR3 protein is CASSSSSSWETQYF. The CDR3 nucleotides are TGTGCCAGCAGTTCCTCGTCTTCCTGGGAGACCCAGTACTTC.

This clonotype has a count of ten or more. The chain links TRBV6-2 or TRBV6-3 to TRBJ2-2; D gene ambiguous. V shed 0 bases and J shed 6 bases, with 8 bases lying between them. This CDR3 has 14 amino acids. Germline CDR1 is MNHEY and CDR2 is SVGEGT. Here the CDR3 reads CASSYSQDAGELFF. CDR3 nucleotides: TGTGCCAGCAGTTACTCGCAAGACGCCGGGGAGCTGTTTTTT.

The CDR3 region is CSARDRVGTGLFSIAKNIQYF. CDR3 nucleotide sequence: TGCAGTGCTAGAGATAGGGTCGGGACAGGGCTATTTTCGATAGCCAAAAACATTCAGTACTTC. This chain links TRBV20-1 with TRBJ2-4; TRBD1 matches at 9 bases. The CDR3 consists of 21 residues. Germline V gives CDR1 DFQATT, CDR2 SNEGSKA (reference sequence). V lost 0 bases and J lost 0; bases outside the gene matches: 18.

This chain links TRBV18 with TRBJ2-3; 10 nucleotides match TRBD1. J gave up 4 bases and V 2 bases, and 9 bases lay outside the gene matches. The CDR3 runs 17 residues. Germline values: CDR1 KGHSH, CDR2 LQKENI. In DNA form, the CDR3 reads TGTGCCAGCTCACCAACCCAGGGACAGGGGCGTCCAGATACGCAGTATTTT. It codes for CASSPTQGQGRPDTQYF.

This chain joins TRBV5-1 and TRBJ1-1; D may be TRBD1 (5 bases). V lost 4 bases and J lost 1, with 11 bases in between. This CDR3 has 14 amino acids. The germline V gene encodes CDR1 SGHRS and CDR2 YFSETQ. The CDR3 bases are TGCGCCAGCAGCCATGGGACGGAGAACACTGAAGCTTTCTTT. Encoded protein: CASSHGTENTEAFF.

The rearrangement joins TRBV3-1 to TRBJ2-3; 13 nucleotides match TRBD2. Trimming at V came to 6 bases and at J to 6 bases, leaving 3 bases not matched to a gene. The germline CDR1 and CDR2 sequences are LGHDT and YNNKEL (reference sequence). This CDR3 region has 14 residues. The CDR3 is CASRLAGGPDTQYF. CDR3 DNA: TGTGCCAGCAGACTAGCGGGGGGGCCGGATACGCAGTATTTT.

The chain joins TRBV14 to TRBJ2-1; no firm D call. V was cut by 4 bases and J by 9 bases, with 13 bases left in between. The CDR3 length is 13 residues. The germline V gene has CDR1 SGHDN and CDR2 FVKESK. Written as DNA, the CDR3 is TGTGCCAGCAGCCTGGAACTGGACGGTGAGCAGTTCTTC. Residues: CASSLELDGEQFF.

This clonotype has more than one count but fewer than ten. V gene TRBV27 combines with J gene TRBJ2-1; 11 bases match TRBD2. Germline CDR1 and CDR2: MNHEY and SMNVEV (reference sequence). The V gene end was trimmed by 4 bases and the J gene end by 7 bases; junction bases not matched to a gene: 6. There are 15 residues in the CDR3. This CDR3 reads CASSYSGRARNEQFF. Here the CDR3 DNA reads TGTGCCAGCAGTTATAGCGGGAGGGCCAGGAATGAGCAGTTCTTC.

This clonotype was seen only a few times. The chain uses TRBV11-2 and TRBJ2-7, with a tentative D call TRBD2 (5 bases). Trimming pared 3 bases from V and 0 bases from J, leaving 12 bases between. CDR1 SGHAT and CDR2 FQNNGV come from the germline V gene. CDR3 length: 15 residues. The CDR3 DNA follows: TGTGCCAGCAGCTTTAACAGAGGGAACTCCTACGAGCAGTACTTC. Its translation is CASSFNRGNSYEQYF.

This clonotype was counted ten times or more. The V and J genes are TRBV30 and TRBJ1-5; 10 nucleotides align to TRBD1. CDR3 length equals 13 residues. The junction had 5 bases not matched to a gene; V was cut back by 5 bases and J by 7 bases. Germline CDR1 GTSNPN, CDR2 SVGIG (reference sequence). Here the CDR3 DNA reads TGTGCCTGGGGGGGACAGGGGAGGCAGCCCCAGCATTTT. Amino acids: CAWGGQGRQPQHF.

This clonotype was counted ten times or more. V usage is TRBV6-2 or TRBV6-3 and J usage is TRBJ2-1, with D uncertain. Germline V gives CDR1 MNHEY, CDR2 SVGEGT. Trimming stripped 0 bases from V and 0 bases from J, with 12 bases between. The CDR3 is made up of 17 amino acids. DNA of the CDR3: TGTGCCAGCAGTTACTCCTCGACCCTGAACTCCTACAATGAGCAGTTCTTC. Protein sequence: CASSYSSTLNSYNEQFF.

This clonotype was picked up many times. The chain joins TRBV5-1 to TRBJ2-2; TRBD1 aligns across 8 bases. Trimming cost V 5 bases and J 4 bases; bases outside gene matches: 4. The CDR3 runs 14 residues. CDR1 and CDR2 from the germline V gene are SGHRS and YFSETQ. CDR3 bases: TGCGCCAGCAGGCCCGGGACAGGCACCGGGGAGCTGTTTTTT. Residues: CASRPGTGTGELFF. The variable domain in full, completed from reference TRBV5-1 and TRBJ2-2, reads KAGVTQTPRYLIKTRGQQVTLSCSPISGHRSVSWYQQTPGQGLQFLFEYFSETQRNKGNFPGRFSGRQFSNSRSEMNVSTLELGDSALYLCASRPGTGTGELFFGEGSRLTVL.

This clonotype showed up just a few times. The V gene is TRBV6-5, the J gene TRBJ2-3; 7 bases line up with TRBD2. The length of the CDR3 is 15 residues. Germline loops: CDR1 MNHEY, CDR2 SVGAGI. The ends lost 3 bases at V and 4 bases at J; junction bases unmatched: 7. The CDR3 is CASSYMASGSDTQYF. The DNA of the CDR3 is TGTGCCAGCAGTTATATGGCTAGCGGATCAGATACGCAGTATTTT.

In this sample, this clonotype turned up a few times. The rearrangement uses TRBV18 and TRBJ1-6; 9 bases line up with TRBD1. Germline trimming cut 8 bases from V and 10 bases from J; bases unmatched to any gene: 9. The CDR3 runs 14 residues. Germline values: CDR1 KGHSH, CDR2 LQKENI. The CDR3 reads CASQTGQGTSPLHF. In nucleotides, the CDR3 is TGTGCCAGCCAGACGGGACAGGGTACGTCACCCCTCCACTTT.

The table lists this clonotype with a few counts. The rearrangement links TRBV6-6 to TRBJ1-4; the D is unclear. Looked up from germline, CDR1 is MNHNY and CDR2 is SVGAGI (reference sequence). With 2 bases removed from V and 6 bases from J, the gap between germline ends came to 7 bases. The CDR3 extends over 13 amino acids. CDR3 nucleotide sequence: TGTGCCAGCAGTTACATCGCGGATGAAAAACTGTTTTTT. This encodes CASSYIADEKLFF.

This clonotype showed up many times. This rearrangement joins TRBV6-5 to TRBJ2-3; D is unresolved. Germline CDR1 and CDR2: MNHEY and SVGAGI. The CDR3 extends over 15 amino acids. With 2 bases removed from V and 0 bases from J, the gap between germline ends came to 9 bases. CDR3 DNA sequence: TGTGCCAGCAGTTACCGCCCGGACAGCACAGATACGCAGTATTTT. This gives the protein CASSYRPDSTDTQYF.

This clonotype was detected ten times or more. A junction end diverges from the germline sequence, so it may reflect a read error. V and J are TRBV7-2 and TRBJ2-2; possibly TRBD2 for D (6 bases). The CDR3 loop spans 11 amino acids. Germline V CDR1 and CDR2: SGHTA, FQGNSA. As DNA, the CDR3 is TGTGCCAGCAGCCGGAGCGGGCTTCCGAATTTT. This sequence encodes CASSRSGLPNF.

The chain has TRBV20-1 and TRBJ1-2; D may be TRBD1 (5 bases). Trimming took off 1 base at V and 2 bases at J, with 11 bases between the two ends. The CDR3 is made up of 14 amino acids. Per the germline V gene, CDR1 is DFQATT and CDR2 is SNEGSKA (reference sequence). For the CDR3, the DNA is TGCAGTGCTAGAGCTATTCGACAGAACTATGGCTACACCTTC. Translation: CSARAIRQNYGYTF.

The CDR3 is CASSAPGGGLFF. The CDR3 nucleotides read TGTGCCAGCAGCGCCCCCGGAGGGGGCTTGTTCTTC. The V and J genes are TRBV9 and TRBJ2-1, with D maybe TRBD1 (7 bases). Germline CDR1 SGDLS, CDR2 YYNGEE. V gave up 3 bases and J gave up 15 bases, with 16 bases separating them. This CDR3 has 12 residues.